Sequencing of this T cell receptor (beta chain) was carried out in a study of read filtering for tumor transcriptome and immune sequencing. The wider study: By R-ISS, stages I, II and III held roughly 8, 16 and 7 patients. Whole-transcriptome libraries were prepared after DNase treatment.

This library used roughly 400 ng RNA and molecular barcoded adaptors spanning alpha/delta and beta/gamma chains. TCRdb passed the reads through MiXCR, listing each CDR3 protein once. The table records 130,000 or so distinct CDR3 sequences, roughly 13% of them present only once. This clonotype occurred many times. V lost 0 bases, J lost 7 bases, and 15 bases lay in between. Germline values: CDR1 SEHNR, CDR2 FQNEAQ (reference sequence). The CDR3 runs 15 residues. The source is a donor over 35 with multiple myeloma. The sequencing input was a population of CD138-negative cells sorted from bone marrow. V and J are TRBV7-9 and TRBJ1-1, with a possible D match to TRBD1 (6 bases). CDR3 amino acids: CASSLAGAVPDEAFF. In DNA, the CDR3 is TGTGCCAGCAGCTTAGCGGGGGCCGTCCCTGATGAAGCTTTCTTT.